The 25 T cell receptor beta chains below come from one sample, sequenced in a study of beta chain features in type 1 diabetes. Sequenced material consisted of expressed TCRB transcripts (all of the isolated RNA was reverse transcribed). The protocol was immunoSEQ multiplex PCR, while the TCRdb copy is restricted to in-frame clones and leaves out a portion. The data show roughly 450,000 clones, approximately 10% seen once. The sample taken for sequencing was naive CD4+ T cells from blood. Receptors were obtained from a woman aged 18-35 years in good health.

This clone came up a few times. The chain employs TRBV7-2 and TRBJ2-3; perhaps D is TRBD1 or TRBD2 (6 bases each). V dropped 2 bases and J dropped 6 bases, with 15 bases sitting between them. The length of the CDR3 is 15 residues. CDR1 SGHTA and CDR2 FQGNSA come from the germline V gene. The CDR3 DNA follows: TGTGCCAGCAGCTTATATAGGGGGGCGTATGATACGCAGTATTTT. Encoded protein: CASSLYRGAYDTQYF.

This clone has only a few counts. The chain carries TRBV18 and TRBJ2-4; 8 bases map to TRBD1. The CDR3 loop spans 18 amino acids. Germline V gene data show CDR1 as KGHSH and CDR2 as LQKENI. V shed 3 bases, J shed 1 base, and the junction held 11 bases outside the gene matches. This chain's CDR3 is CASSPSIGTGAAKNIQYF. The CDR3 DNA follows: TGTGCCAGCTCACCTTCAATCGGGACAGGAGCCGCCAAAAACATTCAGTACTTC.

This clone was observed a handful of times. V is TRBV29-1 and J is TRBJ2-1; D is perhaps TRBD1 or TRBD2 (5 bases each). The CDR3 runs to 12 residues. Germline CDR1 and CDR2: SQVTM and ANQGSEA. The germline V and J ends were trimmed by 7 bases and 9 bases, with 16 bases remaining between them. CDR3: CSGGELGGEQFF. CDR3 nucleotides: TGCAGCGGAGGGGAACTGGGTGGTGAGCAGTTCTTC.

As regards this clone: At the DNA level, this CDR3 is encoded by other sequences in the same sample as well. The genes are TRBV2 and TRBJ2-1; D remains ambiguous. Germline V gene lookup returns CDR1 SNHLY and CDR2 FYNNEI. This CDR3 has 11 amino acids. V was cut by 4 bases and J by 7 bases, with 5 bases left in between. The CDR3 sequence: CASSGYNEQFF. The CDR3 coding sequence is TGTGCCAGCAGTGGATATAATGAGCAGTTCTTC.

This sequence joins TRBV7-6 and TRBJ2-1; D not certain. The V end lost 5 bases, the J end lost 4 bases, and 12 bases lay between the germline ends. This CDR3 region has 14 residues. CDR1 is SGHVS, CDR2 FNYEAQ, per germline. CDR3 sequence reads: CASSPHGLYNEQFF. DNA of the CDR3: TGTGCCAGCAGCCCTCACGGTCTTTACAATGAGCAGTTCTTC.

The CDR3 sequence: CASSSTRGKDTQYF. The CDR3 DNA is TGCGCCAGCAGCTCAACCAGGGGGAAAGATACGCAGTATTTT. This chain links TRBV5-1 with TRBJ2-3; 7 nucleotides agree with TRBD1. Per the germline V gene, CDR1 is SGHRS and CDR2 is YFSETQ. CDR3 length: 14 residues. With 3 bases clipped from V and 5 bases from J, the junction kept 6 bases outside the gene matches.

As for this clone: The sample contains more than one DNA sequence encoding this CDR3. The chain combines TRBV18 with TRBJ2-5; unclear D gene. CDR1 and CDR2 (germline): KGHSH, LQKENI. Trimming left V 6 bases short and J 5 bases short, with 10 bases between. The CDR3 is 12 amino acids. The DNA of the CDR3 is TGTGCCAGCTCCCCGAGTGGGGAGACCCAGTACTTC. It translates to CASSPSGETQYF.

The V call is TRBV29-1, the J call TRBJ1-6; D perhaps matches TRBD1 (5 bases). The CDR3 runs to 16 residues. The germline CDR1 and CDR2 sequences are SQVTM and ANQGSEA. V lost 1 base and J lost 14, with 24 bases in between. The CDR3 protein is CSVEVVGKGPRGTLHF. CDR3 in DNA: TGCAGCGTTGAAGTAGTCGGAAAGGGGCCGCGGGGTACCCTCCACTTT.

This clone came up a few times. The V and J genes are TRBV7-9 and TRBJ2-1; D unclear. The V end lost 2 bases, the J end lost 3 bases, and 2 bases lay between the germline ends. Per the germline V gene, CDR1 is SEHNR and CDR2 is FQNEAQ (reference sequence). The CDR3 contains 12 residues. This CDR3 is CASSLSYNEQFF. The CDR3, as DNA: TGTGCCAGCAGCTTAAGCTACAATGAGCAGTTCTTC.

V is TRBV7-9 and J is TRBJ2-1, with D perhaps matching TRBD2 (6 bases). The CDR3 totals 17 residues. CDR1 SEHNR and CDR2 FQNEAQ come from the germline V gene (reference sequence). Trimming cost V 4 bases and J 7 bases, with 23 bases left between them. The CDR3 protein is CASSSRSGTPTENEQFF. The CDR3 DNA follows: TGTGCCAGCAGCTCACGATCCGGGACTCCGACTGAGAATGAGCAGTTCTTC. Supplemented by reference TRBV7-9 and TRBJ2-1, the full variable domain reads DTGVSQNPRHKITKRGQNVTFRCDPISEHNRLYWYRQTLGQGPEFLTYFQNEAQLEKSRLLSDRFSAERPKGSFSTLEIQRTEQGDSAMYLCASSSRSGTPTENEQFFGPGTRLTVL.

J is TRBJ2-1 and V is TRBV19; 13 bases match TRBD2. CDR3 length: 17 amino acids. With 6 bases clipped from V and 9 bases from J, the junction kept 14 bases outside the gene matches. Per germline, CDR1 LNHDA and CDR2 SQIVND (reference sequence). CDR3 coding DNA: TGTGCCAGTAGCTATTTTTTCGGACTAGCGGGAGTGGGTGAGCAGTTCTTC. Amino acid sequence: CASSYFFGLAGVGEQFF.

A few counts support this clone. The same CDR3 is also encoded by other DNA sequences in this sample. The J gene is TRBJ2-5, the V gene TRBV29-1; 7 nucleotides line up with TRBD1. This CDR3 is 12 amino acids long. The V gene end was trimmed by 5 bases and the J gene end by 1 base; junction bases not matched to a gene: 1. Germline V lookup: CDR1 SQVTM, CDR2 ANQGSEA. This CDR3 reads CSVRTGQETQYF. CDR3 DNA: TGCAGCGTTAGGACAGGCCAAGAGACCCAGTACTTC.

Note on this clone: The germline gene is not matched at one end of the junction; a read error may be the cause. This chain connects TRBV7-2 to TRBJ2-1; D possibly corresponds to TRBD1 (5 bases). CDR1 is SGHTA and CDR2 is FQGNSA in the germline V gene. The CDR3 runs 16 residues. The CDR3 sequence is CANSWKTGRKVNEQFF. The CDR3 nucleotides are TGTGCCAACAGCTGGAAAACAGGCAGGAAGGTCAATGAGCAGTTCTTC. Complete variable domain (other parts from reference TRBV7-2 and TRBJ2-1): GAGVSQSPSNKVTEKGKDVELRCDPISGHTALYWYRQSLGQGLEFLIYFQGNSAPDKSGLPSDRFSAERTGGSVSTLTIQRTQQEDSAVYLCANSWKTGRKVNEQFFGPGTRLTVL.

This clone was observed a few times. This chain links TRBV10-3 with TRBJ2-7; 9 positions agree with TRBD1. V was clipped by 4 bases and J by 6 bases; unmatched bases: 4. The CDR3 sequence is 13 residues long. Germline V gives CDR1 ENHRY, CDR2 SYGVKD. The CDR3, as DNA: TGTGCCATCAGTGGACCGGACAGGGGCGAGCAGTACGTC. Encoded protein: CAISGPDRGEQYV.

The V call is TRBV19, the J call TRBJ2-5, with 7 bases matching TRBD2. The CDR3 is 14 residues long. Germline V CDR1 and CDR2: LNHDA, SQIVND (reference sequence). After removal of 7 bases from V and 3 bases from J, the junction contained 8 bases not matched to a gene. In DNA, the CDR3 is TGTGCCAGTACCCCGGGAGGAGGGGAAGAGACCCAGTACTTC. It yields the protein CASTPGGGEETQYF.

The gene calls are TRBV14 and TRBJ2-5; TRBD1 might be the D (5 bases). The CDR3 has 13 residues. V was pared by 4 bases and J by 5 bases, with 11 bases between. The V gene's germline CDR1 is SGHDN and CDR2 FVKESK. Here the CDR3 DNA reads TGTGCCAGCAGCCTCTGGACAACGGAGACCCAGTACTTC. This gives the protein CASSLWTTETQYF.

This clone turned up a few times. The gene calls are TRBV5-1 and TRBJ1-4; D gene uncertain. The CDR3 is 15 residues long. The ends were cut back, 9 bases at V and 0 bases at J, with 15 bases in the middle. The germline V gene encodes CDR1 SGHRS and CDR2 YFSETQ. In DNA, the CDR3 is TGCGCCACTACCGCGGGAGGGACAACTAATGAAAAACTGTTTTTT. Its translation is CATTAGGTTNEKLFF.

This clone was seen a few times. The rearrangement links TRBV15 to TRBJ1-2; the D gene is possibly TRBD1 (6 bases). V lost 2 bases to trimming and J lost 4 bases, with 11 bases between them. Germline V gene data show CDR1 as LNHNV and CDR2 as YYDKDF (reference sequence). This CDR3 comprises 14 residues. CDR3 sequence: CATSRTGFSYGYTF. CDR3 coding DNA: TGTGCCACCAGCAGAACAGGGTTTAGCTATGGCTACACCTTC. Full variable domain (outside the CDR3, taken from reference TRBV15 and TRBJ1-2): DAMVIQNPRYQVTQFGKPVTLSCSQTLNHNVMYWYQQKSSQAPKLLFHYYDKDFNNEADTPDNFQSRRPNTSFCFLDIRSPGLGDTAMYLCATSRTGFSYGYTFGSGTRLTVV.

In this sample, this clone turned up a few times. The chain's CDR3 is CASSTQGSNQPQHF. The DNA of the CDR3 is TGTGCCAGCAGTACGCAGGGGAGCAATCAGCCCCAGCATTTT. V is TRBV2 and J is TRBJ1-5; possible D gene TRBD1, 6 bases. The CDR3 has 14 amino acids. Germline loops: CDR1 SNHLY, CDR2 FYNNEI. The V and J ends lost 5 bases and 1 base respectively, with 9 bases between them.

The genes are TRBV23-1 and TRBJ2-1; 7 bases are a match to TRBD2. TRBV23-1 is an open reading frame whose function is uncertain. Losses at the gene ends were 4 bases for V and 5 bases for J; bases not matched to a gene: 14. There are 17 residues in the CDR3. The CDR3 nucleotides are TGCGCCAGCAGTCGATACGACTTGCGGGGAGGGAACAATGAGCAGTTCTTC. It is translated as CASSRYDLRGGNNEQFF.

This clone has a handful of counts. The rearrangement uses TRBV4-3 and TRBJ2-7, with 9 bases that match TRBD1. V shed 4 bases, J shed 2 bases, and the junction held 3 bases outside the gene matches. This CDR3 has 14 amino acids. Germline-derived CDR1 and CDR2 are LGHNA and YSLEER. The CDR3: CASSLRDRAYEQYF. The CDR3 DNA reads TGCGCCAGCAGCCTCCGGGACAGGGCCTACGAGCAGTACTTC.

For this clone: The identical CDR3 is also encoded by other nucleotide sequences in the sample. V and J are TRBV7-9 and TRBJ1-5; D not certain. This CDR3 is built from 14 residues. Trimming cost V 1 base and J 1 base, with 5 bases left between them. Germline V gene sequence: CDR1 SEHNR, CDR2 FQNEAQ (reference sequence). CDR3 in amino acids: CASSLVGSNQPQHF. The CDR3 nucleotides are TGTGCCAGCAGCTTAGTAGGCAGCAATCAGCCCCAGCATTTT.

The chain carries TRBV7-6 and TRBJ1-5, with D unclear. Germline assignment: CDR1 SGHVS and CDR2 FNYEAQ. The CDR3 extends over 13 amino acids. V was trimmed by 2 bases and J by 7 bases, leaving 9 bases between them. CDR3 protein: CASSLRDKQPQHF. CDR3 DNA sequence: TGTGCCAGCAGCTTAAGGGATAAGCAGCCCCAGCATTTT.

This clone was seen only a few times. The CDR3 bases are TGTGCCAGCAGCTTGCGGTTAGATACGCAGTATTTT. Encoded protein: CASSLRLDTQYF. The chain combines TRBV5-6 with TRBJ2-3; D gene ambiguous. Germline CDR1 and CDR2: SGHDT and YYEEEE. V lost 1 base and J lost 5, with 5 bases in between. This CDR3 spans 12 amino acids.

The V call is TRBV7-9, the J call TRBJ2-7; 12 bases align to TRBD1. With V trimmed by 4 bases and J by 4 bases, 5 bases remained unmatched. The CDR3 is 15 amino acids. CDR1 SEHNR and CDR2 FQNEAQ come from the germline V gene (reference sequence). This CDR3 reads CASSSGTGGNYEQYF. DNA for the CDR3: TGTGCCAGCAGCTCCGGGACAGGGGGCAATTACGAGCAGTACTTC.